This entry lists 17 T cell receptor beta chains sequenced from one sample in a study of blood T cell repertoires in COVID-19. Method: immunoSEQ multiplex PCR; TCRdb's copy keeps in-frame clones and lacks some. The table lists tens of thousands of clones, around 85% of them singletons. The specimen sequenced was peripheral blood. Receptors originate from a man aged 70-80 years with acute or convalescent COVID-19.

The V and J genes are TRBV2 and TRBJ1-1, with D maybe TRBD1 (5 bases). There are 13 residues in the CDR3. Germline-derived CDR1 and CDR2 are SNHLY and FYNNEI. The V and J ends lost 11 bases and 0 bases respectively, with 13 bases between them. CDR3 region: CAGRGNMNTEAFF. In DNA form, the CDR3 reads TGTGCCGGTAGGGGTAACATGAACACTGAAGCTTTCTTT.

The sample holds one count of this clone. This sequence joins TRBV5-1 and TRBJ2-5; a possible D gene is TRBD1 (7 bases). Trimming removed 4 bases from V and 5 bases from J, with 18 bases in between. The CDR3 runs 15 residues. Looked up from germline, CDR1 is SGHRS and CDR2 is YFSETQ. The CDR3 is CASSPRPGGGETQYF. The DNA of the CDR3 is TGCGCCAGCAGCCCACGTCCCGGAGGGGGCGAGACCCAGTACTTC.

This clone is a singleton in its sample. This chain joins TRBV7-3 and TRBJ2-3, with D possibly matching TRBD1 (5 bases). Per germline, CDR1 SGHTA and CDR2 FQGTGA. The V end lost 5 bases, the J end lost 0 bases, and 12 bases lay between the germline ends. The CDR3 spans 15 residues. CDR3 DNA: TGTGCCAGCAGCCTGGACATATCTAGCACAGATACGCAGTATTTT. Its protein is CASSLDISSTDTQYF.

The chain has TRBV10-3 and TRBJ2-2; weak D call: TRBD1 (5 bases). Germline CDR1 is ENHRY and CDR2 is SYGVKD. The CDR3 is made up of 14 amino acids. With 6 bases removed from V and 3 bases from J, the gap between germline ends came to 11 bases. In nucleotides, the CDR3 is TGTGCCATCAGGGGCAGGGAAGACACCGGGGAGCTGTTTTTT. Amino acids: CAIRGREDTGELFF.

The rearrangement uses TRBV20-1 and TRBJ2-7, with D maybe TRBD2 (5 bases). V shed 3 bases and J shed 5 bases, with 8 bases lying between them. CDR3 length: 11 residues. CDR1 and CDR2 (germline): DFQATT, SNEGSKA (reference sequence). CDR3 protein: CSASPGDEQYV. Here the CDR3 DNA reads TGCAGTGCTAGTCCCGGGGACGAGCAGTACGTC.

This chain links TRBV28 with TRBJ1-1; 9 positions match TRBD1. CDR3 length: 16 residues. Germline trimming cut 4 bases from V and 2 bases from J; bases unmatched to any gene: 8. Per the germline V gene, CDR1 is MDHEN and CDR2 is SYDVKM. In DNA form, the CDR3 reads TGTGCCAGCAGTTCAAACCCGGGACAGGGTAACACTGAAGCTTTCTTT. Its protein is CASSSNPGQGNTEAFF.

The V gene is TRBV4-2, the J gene TRBJ2-5; 8 bases map to TRBD2. V lost 1 base to trimming and J lost 5 bases; unmatched junction nucleotides: 9. CDR1 LGHNA and CDR2 YNFKEQ come from the germline V gene. CDR3 size: 16 residues. CDR3 sequence: CASSQVNRAGAETQYF. The CDR3 DNA follows: TGTGCCAGCAGCCAAGTAAATCGAGCGGGGGCCGAGACCCAGTACTTC.

The chain employs TRBV5-1 and TRBJ2-2; 15 nucleotides match TRBD2. Germline CDR1 is SGHRS and CDR2 is YFSETQ. Trimming at V came to 5 bases and at J to 4 bases, leaving 9 bases not matched to a gene. CDR3 length: 18 residues. This CDR3 reads CASSSHGLAGGLTGELFF. DNA of the CDR3: TGCGCCAGCAGTTCTCACGGACTAGCGGGGGGGCTCACCGGGGAGCTGTTTTTT.

Of note for this clone: The same CDR3 can be traced to other DNA sequences in this sample. The rearrangement links TRBV4-1 to TRBJ1-1; no reliable D call. V shed 0 bases and J shed 4 bases, with 6 bases lying between them. The CDR3 sequence is 13 residues long. Germline CDR1 reads MGHRA; CDR2 reads YSYEKL. As DNA, the CDR3 is TGCGCCAGCAGCCAAGATCGGGGCACTGAAGCTTTCTTT. It codes for CASSQDRGTEAFF.

The chain recombines TRBV6-5 with TRBJ1-6, with 9 positions matching TRBD1. The V gene's germline CDR1 is MNHEY and CDR2 SVGAGI. V gave up 2 bases and J gave up 7 bases; unmatched junction bases: 3. The CDR3 length is 15 residues. In DNA, the CDR3 is TGTGCCAGCAGTTACGGGACAGGGAGAAATTCACCCCTCCACTTT. Its translation is CASSYGTGRNSPLHF.

The chain employs TRBV18 and TRBJ2-4; TRBD1 matches at 7 bases. The CDR3 sequence is 16 residues long. Germline V lookup: CDR1 KGHSH, CDR2 LQKENI. Trimming took 3 bases from V and 0 from J; bases not matched to a gene: 5. The CDR3 reads CASSPRQGIAKNIQYF. The CDR3 bases are TGTGCCAGCTCACCTAGACAGGGAATAGCCAAAAACATTCAGTACTTC.

With respect to this clone: The sample has other DNA sequences that encode this CDR3 too. The chain combines TRBV2 with TRBJ2-5; D might be TRBD2 (6 bases). Trimming took 6 bases from V and 5 from J, leaving 7 bases between them. The CDR3 has 11 amino acids. The germline gives CDR1 SNHLY, CDR2 FYNNEI. CDR3 in amino acids: CASRAGETQYF. In DNA, the CDR3 is TGTGCCAGCAGGGCGGGGGAGACCCAGTACTTC.

The chain joins TRBV27 to TRBJ2-7; TRBD2 agrees at 8 bases. V lost 6 bases and J lost 1; bases outside the gene matches: 8. CDR1 is MNHEY and CDR2 is SMNVEV in the germline V gene (reference sequence). This CDR3 comprises 15 residues. CDR3 sequence reads: CASSPQRGMSYEQYF. The CDR3 DNA reads as TGTGCCAGCAGCCCACAGCGGGGGATGTCCTACGAGCAGTACTTC.

This clone showed up just a few times. The chain combines TRBV7-9 with TRBJ2-5, with D possibly matching TRBD2 (6 bases). V lost 1 base to trimming and J lost 7 bases, with 13 bases between them. Looked up from germline, CDR1 is SEHNR and CDR2 is FQNEAQ (reference sequence). The CDR3 spans 14 residues. The CDR3 bases are TGTGCCAGCAGCTTAGGCCGGGACTCGGGGACCCAGTACTTC. This gives the protein CASSLGRDSGTQYF.

The sample holds one count of this clone. V usage is TRBV28 and J usage is TRBJ1-3, with D tentatively TRBD1 (6 bases). CDR1 and CDR2 (germline): MDHEN, SYDVKM. V shed 2 bases and J shed 4 bases, with 9 bases lying between them. There are 14 residues in the CDR3. Here the CDR3 DNA reads TGTGCCAGCAGTTTAATGGACAGAGGAAACACCATATATTTT. Its translation: CASSLMDRGNTIYF.

The chain is built from TRBV4-1 and TRBJ1-1; D not resolved. The CDR3 sequence is 14 residues long. The V and J ends lost 5 bases and 5 bases respectively, with 15 bases between them. Germline V lookup: CDR1 MGHRA, CDR2 YSYEKL. CDR3 loop: CASSARGGLTEAFF. The DNA for the CDR3 is TGCGCCAGCAGCGCCCGAGGAGGATTGACTGAAGCTTTCTTT.

J is TRBJ2-3 and V is TRBV3-1 (or the pseudogene TRBV3-2), with TRBD2 matching 13 bases. Germline lookup yields CDR1 LGHDT and CDR2 YNNKEL (reference sequence). Trimming at V came to 4 bases and at J to 5 bases, leaving 6 bases not matched to a gene. The CDR3 covers 16 residues. In nucleotides, the CDR3 is TGTGCCAGCAGCCGGCGGACTAGCGGGGGTATAGATACGCAGTATTTT. The encoded protein is CASSRRTSGGIDTQYF.